This is a list of T cell receptor beta chains from one sample in a study of T cells in Graves' hyperthyroidism and ophthalmopathy. TCRdb fed the multiplex PCR reads into MiXCR, producing one record per CDR3 protein. The sample gives nearly 750,000 distinct CDR3 sequences, about 35% of which show up once; less than 35% is in the top ten. Sequenced input: blood. These receptors originate from a woman aged 40 to 49 with Graves' hyperthyroidism. Both conserved end residues are part of each CDR3. The order of the fields is V gene, CDR3 protein.

V gene: TRBV5-8; CDR3 protein: CASSLGAGSTEAFF
V gene: TRBV2; CDR3 protein: CASSEESAGPTDGYTF
V gene: TRBV7-2; CDR3 protein: CASSLAGTSGYEQYF
V gene: TRBV10-2; CDR3 protein: CASSEETGGLNTEAFF
V gene: TRBV24-1; CDR3 protein: CATSASTSGGAYEQYF
V gene: TRBV5-4; CDR3 protein: CASSLGDRGAEAFF
V gene: TRBV7-3; CDR3 protein: CPRQGVYEQYF
V gene: TRBV20-1; CDR3 protein: CSASSISGQGYEQYF
V gene: TRBV28; CDR3 protein: CATKTTGTGNTEAFF
V gene: TRBV29-1; CDR3 protein: CSAQGGTGELFF
V gene: TRBV20-1; CDR3 protein: CSARDGTSGQETQYF
V gene: TRBV12-3/TRBV12-4; CDR3 protein: CASSGAVLSVTQTQYF
V gene: TRBV7-9; CDR3 protein: CASTSIGANTEAFF
V gene: TRBV11-1; CDR3 protein: CASSGSGEGFTEAFF
V gene: TRBV7-2; CDR3 protein: CASGGQGYEQYF
V gene: TRBV5-6; CDR3 protein: CASSYKGQGNTEAFF
V gene: TRBV7-2; CDR3 protein: CASSFRSADTQYF
V gene: TRBV20-1; CDR3 protein: CSAREPSAHRTGLANYGYTF
V gene: TRBV10-3; CDR3 protein: CAISGGQGSMETQYF
V gene: TRBV7-9; CDR3 protein: CASSLGTGATEAFF
V gene: TRBV2; CDR3 protein: CASSLWLGQGNGYTF
V gene: TRBV19; CDR3 protein: CASSIGLDHNEQYF
V gene: TRBV19; CDR3 protein: CASSEKGRQDVNSPLHF
V gene: TRBV15; CDR3 protein: CATSSTGGREQYF
V gene: TRBV19; CDR3 protein: CASSLGMQETQYF
V gene: TRBV15; CDR3 protein: CATSSWTGGNQPQHF
V gene: TRBV19; CDR3 protein: CASREYGYTF
V gene: TRBV20-1; CDR3 protein: CSGLAGAGASYEQYF
V gene: TRBV7-9; CDR3 protein: CASSPNTLTDQETQYF
V gene: TRBV7-2; CDR3 protein: CASSLTGLVNTEAFF
V gene: TRBV2; CDR3 protein: CASSSEGGFSYEQYF
V gene: TRBV12-5; CDR3 protein: CASGPDIRTGQPEAFF
V gene: TRBV20-1; CDR3 protein: CSARQGAGVYGYTF
V gene: TRBV12-3/TRBV12-4; CDR3 protein: CASSPPASTTEAFF
V gene: TRBV10-3; CDR3 protein: CAIRVSYEQYF
V gene: TRBV7-2; CDR3 protein: CASSLVWGSEAFF
V gene: TRBV10-3; CDR3 protein: CAISGTGQSFYGYTF
V gene: TRBV5-1; CDR3 protein: CASSRDSPNTGELFF
V gene: TRBV29-1; CDR3 protein: CSVVIQGLDQYF
V gene: TRBV2; CDR3 protein: CASSDPFSPTSGNTIYF
V gene: TRBV6-6; CDR3 protein: CASRDGGLCEQYF
V gene: TRBV19; CDR3 protein: CASSIATGLHQPQHF
V gene: TRBV20-1; CDR3 protein: CSARGIRSGRISREQYF
V gene: TRBV20-1; CDR3 protein: CSAQGTGFFSYEQYF
V gene: TRBV10-3; CDR3 protein: CAISPLSGANVLTF
V gene: TRBV7-8; CDR3 protein: CASSARQGARQPQHF
V gene: TRBV5-6; CDR3 protein: CASSGDASSYEQYF
V gene: TRBV6-1; CDR3 protein: CASSALRGGANVLTF
V gene: TRBV7-2; CDR3 protein: CASSLEARRPEHF